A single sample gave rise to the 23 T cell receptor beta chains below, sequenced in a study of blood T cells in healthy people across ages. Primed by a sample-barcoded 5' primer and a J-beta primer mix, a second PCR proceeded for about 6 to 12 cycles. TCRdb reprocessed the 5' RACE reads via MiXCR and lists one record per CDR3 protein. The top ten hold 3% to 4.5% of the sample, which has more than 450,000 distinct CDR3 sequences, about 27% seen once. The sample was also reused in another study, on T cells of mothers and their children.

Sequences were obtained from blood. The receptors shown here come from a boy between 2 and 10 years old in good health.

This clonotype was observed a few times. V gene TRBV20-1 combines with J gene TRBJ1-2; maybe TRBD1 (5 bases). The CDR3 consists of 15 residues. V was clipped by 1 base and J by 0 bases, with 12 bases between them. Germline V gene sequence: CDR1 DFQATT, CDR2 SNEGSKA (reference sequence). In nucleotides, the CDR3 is TGCAGTGCTAGAGGTGCAGGGTCCCCTAACTATGGCTACACCTTC. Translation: CSARGAGSPNYGYTF.

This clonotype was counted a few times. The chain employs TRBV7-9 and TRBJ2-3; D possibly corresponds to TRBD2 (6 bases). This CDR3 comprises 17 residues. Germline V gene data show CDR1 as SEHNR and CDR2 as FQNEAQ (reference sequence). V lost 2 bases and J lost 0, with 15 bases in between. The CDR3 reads CASSLKGWGTSTDTQYF. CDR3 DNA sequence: TGTGCCAGCAGCTTAAAGGGCTGGGGGACTAGCACAGATACGCAGTATTTT.

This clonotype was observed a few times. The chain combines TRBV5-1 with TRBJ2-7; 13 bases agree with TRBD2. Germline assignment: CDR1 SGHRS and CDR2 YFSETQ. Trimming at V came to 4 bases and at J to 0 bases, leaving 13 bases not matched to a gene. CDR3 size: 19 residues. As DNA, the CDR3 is TGCGCCAGCAGCCCCGCTGGGACTAGCGGGATCGGTCGCTCCTACGAGCAGTACTTC. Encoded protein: CASSPAGTSGIGRSYEQYF.

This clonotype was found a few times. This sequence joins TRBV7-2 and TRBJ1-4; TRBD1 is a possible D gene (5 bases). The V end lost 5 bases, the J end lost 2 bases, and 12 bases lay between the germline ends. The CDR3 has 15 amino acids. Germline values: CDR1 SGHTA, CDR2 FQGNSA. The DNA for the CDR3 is TGTGCCAGCAGCCCACAGGCAGGGACTAATGAAAAACTGTTTTTT. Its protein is CASSPQAGTNEKLFF.

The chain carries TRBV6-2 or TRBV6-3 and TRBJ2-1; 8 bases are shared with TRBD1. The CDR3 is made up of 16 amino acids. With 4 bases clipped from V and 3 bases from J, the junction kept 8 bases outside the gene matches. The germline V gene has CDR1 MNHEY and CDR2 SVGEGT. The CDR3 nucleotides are TGTGCCAGCAGTTCCCCAGGGACAGGTAACTACAATGAGCAGTTCTTC. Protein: CASSSPGTGNYNEQFF.

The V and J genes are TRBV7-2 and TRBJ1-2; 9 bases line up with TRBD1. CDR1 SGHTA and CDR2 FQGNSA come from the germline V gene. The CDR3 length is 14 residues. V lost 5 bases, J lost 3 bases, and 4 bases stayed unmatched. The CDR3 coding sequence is TGTGCCAGCAGCCAAGGGACAGGGCACTATGGCTACACCTTC. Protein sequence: CASSQGTGHYGYTF.

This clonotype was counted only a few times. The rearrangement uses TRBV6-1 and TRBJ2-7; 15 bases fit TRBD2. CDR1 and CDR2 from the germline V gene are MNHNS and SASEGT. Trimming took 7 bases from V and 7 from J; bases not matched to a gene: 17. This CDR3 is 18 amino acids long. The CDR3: CASNRRGLAGGTTGEQYF. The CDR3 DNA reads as TGTGCCAGCAATAGGAGGGGACTAGCGGGGGGCACCACAGGGGAGCAGTACTTC.

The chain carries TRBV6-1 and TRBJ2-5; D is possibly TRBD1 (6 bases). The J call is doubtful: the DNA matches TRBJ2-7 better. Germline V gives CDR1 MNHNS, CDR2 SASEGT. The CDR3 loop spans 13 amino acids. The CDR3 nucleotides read TGTGCCAGCAGTAAGGACAGCCCCTACGAGCAGTACTTC. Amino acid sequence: CASSKDSPYEQYF.

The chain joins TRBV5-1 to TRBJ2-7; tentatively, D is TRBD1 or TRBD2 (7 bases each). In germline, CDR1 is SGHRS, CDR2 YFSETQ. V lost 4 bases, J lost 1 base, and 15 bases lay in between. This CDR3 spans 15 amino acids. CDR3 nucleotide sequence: TGCGCCAGCAGCCCCGGGGGGACAGAGTCCTACGAGCAGTACTTC. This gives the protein CASSPGGTESYEQYF.

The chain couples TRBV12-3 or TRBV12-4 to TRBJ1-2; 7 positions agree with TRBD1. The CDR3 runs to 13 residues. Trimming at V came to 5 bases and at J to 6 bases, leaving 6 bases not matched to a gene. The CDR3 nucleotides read TGTGCCAGCAGTCTAAGGGGGCCCGATGGCTACACCTTC. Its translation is CASSLRGPDGYTF.

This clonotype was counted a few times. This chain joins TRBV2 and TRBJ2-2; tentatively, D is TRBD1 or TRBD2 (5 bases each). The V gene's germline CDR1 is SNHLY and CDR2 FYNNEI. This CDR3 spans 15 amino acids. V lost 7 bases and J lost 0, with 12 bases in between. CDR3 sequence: CASIRDLANTGELFF. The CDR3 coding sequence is TGTGCCAGCATCCGGGACCTAGCGAACACCGGGGAGCTGTTTTTT.

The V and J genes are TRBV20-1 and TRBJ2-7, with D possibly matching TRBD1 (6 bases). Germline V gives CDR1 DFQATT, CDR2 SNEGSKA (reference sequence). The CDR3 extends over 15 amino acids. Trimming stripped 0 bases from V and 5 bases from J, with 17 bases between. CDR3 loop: CSARDRIRTANEQYF. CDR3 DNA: TGCAGTGCTAGAGATCGAATTAGGACAGCCAACGAGCAGTACTTC.

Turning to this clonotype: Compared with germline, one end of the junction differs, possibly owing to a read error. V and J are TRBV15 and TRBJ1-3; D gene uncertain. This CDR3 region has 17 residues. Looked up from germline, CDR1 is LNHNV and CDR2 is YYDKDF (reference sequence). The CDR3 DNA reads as TGTGCCACCAGCGGAGAAGCCCTAGGAGTTTCTGGAAACACCATATATTTT. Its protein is CATSGEALGVSGNTIYF.

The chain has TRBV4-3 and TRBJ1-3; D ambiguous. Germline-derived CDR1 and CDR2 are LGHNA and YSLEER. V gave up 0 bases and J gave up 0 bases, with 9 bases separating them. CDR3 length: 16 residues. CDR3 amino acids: CASSQDTSSSGNTIYF. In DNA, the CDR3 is TGCGCCAGCAGCCAAGATACAAGTAGCTCTGGAAACACCATATATTTT.

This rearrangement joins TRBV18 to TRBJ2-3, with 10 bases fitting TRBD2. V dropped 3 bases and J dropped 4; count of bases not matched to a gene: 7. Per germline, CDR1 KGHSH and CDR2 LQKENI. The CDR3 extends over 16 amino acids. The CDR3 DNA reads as TGTGCCAGCTCACCGTACAGCGGGGGGGAGGCAGATACGCAGTATTTT. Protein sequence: CASSPYSGGEADTQYF.

The CDR3 sequence: CSVGLLASSYEQYF. The CDR3 DNA follows: TGCAGCGTGGGCCTCTTAGCGTCCTCCTACGAGCAGTACTTC. V gene TRBV29-1 combines with J gene TRBJ2-7, with D perhaps TRBD2 (5 bases). CDR3 length: 14 residues. Germline V gene lookup returns CDR1 SQVTM and CDR2 ANQGSEA. The V gene lost 6 bases and the J gene lost 0 bases, with 15 bases spanning the gap.

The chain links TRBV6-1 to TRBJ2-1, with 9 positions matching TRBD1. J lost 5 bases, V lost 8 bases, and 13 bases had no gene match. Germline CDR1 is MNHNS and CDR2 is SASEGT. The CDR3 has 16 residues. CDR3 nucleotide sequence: TGTGCCAGCGAGGTATTACCGGGACAGGGAAACAATGAGCAGTTCTTC. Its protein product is CASEVLPGQGNNEQFF.

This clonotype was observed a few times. Written as DNA, the CDR3 is TGTGCCAGCAGCCAAGATGTGGGGAACTATGGCTACACCTTC. Translating it yields CASSQDVGNYGYTF. The chain has TRBV4-2 and TRBJ1-2; D ambiguous. The germline V and J ends were trimmed by 0 bases and 2 bases, with 7 bases remaining between them. The CDR3 length is 14 residues. The germline V gene has CDR1 LGHNA and CDR2 YNFKEQ.

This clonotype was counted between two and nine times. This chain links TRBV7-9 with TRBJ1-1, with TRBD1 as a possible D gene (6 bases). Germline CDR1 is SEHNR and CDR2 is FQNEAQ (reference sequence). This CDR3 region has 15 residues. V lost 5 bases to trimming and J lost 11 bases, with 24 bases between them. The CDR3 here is CASSAYREGGPRAFF. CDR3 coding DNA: TGTGCCAGCAGCGCCTACAGAGAGGGGGGTCCCCGCGCTTTCTTT.

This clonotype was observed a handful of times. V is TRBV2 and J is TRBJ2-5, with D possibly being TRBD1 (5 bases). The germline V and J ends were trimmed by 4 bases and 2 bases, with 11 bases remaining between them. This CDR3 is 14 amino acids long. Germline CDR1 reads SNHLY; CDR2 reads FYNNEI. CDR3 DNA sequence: TGTGCCAGCAGTGTTTCAGGGTATCAAGAGACCCAGTACTTC. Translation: CASSVSGYQETQYF.

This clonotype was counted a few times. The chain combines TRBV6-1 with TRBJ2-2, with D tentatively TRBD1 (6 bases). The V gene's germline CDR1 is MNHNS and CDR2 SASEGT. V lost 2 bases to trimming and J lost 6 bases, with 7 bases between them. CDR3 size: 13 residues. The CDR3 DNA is TGTGCCAGCAGTGAAAGGGGGTCCGGGGAGCTGTTTTTT. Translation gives CASSERGSGELFF.

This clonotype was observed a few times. Written as DNA, the CDR3 is TGTGCCAGCTCAGAGGCGGTTAGCTCCTACAATGAGCAGTTCTTC. Protein: CASSEAVSSYNEQFF. The chain recombines TRBV27 with TRBJ2-1; no definite D call. The germline V gene encodes CDR1 MNHEY and CDR2 SMNVEV (reference sequence). This CDR3 has 15 residues. Trimming stripped 8 bases from V and 0 bases from J, with 14 bases between.

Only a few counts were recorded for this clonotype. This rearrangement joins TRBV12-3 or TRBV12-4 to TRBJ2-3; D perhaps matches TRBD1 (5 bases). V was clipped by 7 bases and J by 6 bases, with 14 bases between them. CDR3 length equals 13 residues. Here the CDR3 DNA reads TGTGCCAGCATGGGGCTGGGCAAGGATACGCAGTATTTT. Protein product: CASMGLGKDTQYF.